These 18 T cell receptor beta chains share one sample of origin, sequenced in a study of T cell repertoires in cytomegalovirus infection. Using its own MiXCR run on the reads, TCRdb lists one record per CDR3 protein. The top ten clones hold roughly two fifths of a sample with 85,000 to 130,000 distinct CDR3 sequences, less than 25% of them seen once. Material: CD8+ T cells from PBMCs. These receptors originate from a human donor in good health (CMV status not recorded). Some clones in this sample may be carry-over from other donors' samples.

V gene TRBV28 combines with J gene TRBJ2-1, with 7 bases lining up with TRBD2. Trimming took 3 bases from V and 3 from J; bases not matched to a gene: 2. The CDR3 consists of 14 residues. CDR1 and CDR2 (germline): MDHEN, SYDVKM. CDR3 nucleotides: TGTGCCAGCAGTTTGGGGGGGATCTACAATGAGCAGTTCTTC. Its protein product is CASSLGGIYNEQFF.

This clonotype has ten or more counts. The chain has TRBV7-8 and TRBJ2-1, with D possibly TRBD2 on 6 matching bases. V was shortened by 1 base and J by 3 bases, with 10 bases between the two germline ends. Germline assignment: CDR1 SGHVS and CDR2 FQNEAQ. The CDR3 is made up of 15 amino acids. The CDR3 coding sequence is TGTGCCAGCAGCTTAGGCGGGACTGGCTACAATGAGCAGTTCTTC. It is translated as CASSLGGTGYNEQFF. Full variable domain (outside the CDR3, taken from reference TRBV7-8 and TRBJ2-1): GAGVSQSPRYKVAKRGQDVALRCDPISGHVSLFWYQQALGQGPEFLTYFQNEAQLDKSGLPSDRFFAERPEGSVSTLKIQRTQQEDSAVYLCASSLGGTGYNEQFFGPGTRLTVL.

This chain connects TRBV7-9 to TRBJ1-5, with D perhaps TRBD1 (6 bases). The CDR3 length is 12 residues. V was clipped by 5 bases and J by 9 bases, with 11 bases between them. Germline V gene sequence: CDR1 SEHNR, CDR2 FQNEAQ (reference sequence). The CDR3 DNA follows: TGTGCCAGCAGCGGAGGGGGTTCGCCCCAGCATTTT. Translation gives CASSGGGSPQHF.

The chain uses TRBV29-1 and TRBJ2-1; no firm D call. CDR1 SQVTM and CDR2 ANQGSEA come from the germline V gene. V shed 7 bases and J shed 0 bases, with 13 bases lying between them. The length of the CDR3 is 14 residues. This chain's CDR3 is CSETAASSYNEQFF. The DNA of the CDR3 is TGCAGCGAAACAGCTGCGAGCTCCTACAATGAGCAGTTCTTC.

This clonotype was seen repeatedly, ten times or more. The chain has TRBV7-9 and TRBJ2-2; TRBD1 aligns across 9 bases. This CDR3 is built from 17 residues. Germline CDR1 SEHNR, CDR2 FQNEAQ (reference sequence). Trimming removed 5 bases from V and 4 bases from J; junction bases left unmatched: 11. The CDR3 sequence is CASSQQMGQGITGELFF. As DNA, the CDR3 is TGTGCCAGCAGCCAGCAAATGGGACAGGGCATCACCGGGGAGCTGTTTTTT.

The chain recombines TRBV20-1 with TRBJ2-7, with a tentative D call TRBD2 (6 bases). The CDR3 loop spans 15 amino acids. Looked up from germline, CDR1 is DFQATT and CDR2 is SNEGSKA (reference sequence). With 0 bases removed from V and 2 bases from J, the gap between germline ends came to 14 bases. The CDR3: CSARDHRRDTYEQYF. The DNA of the CDR3 is TGCAGTGCTAGAGATCACAGGCGGGATACCTACGAGCAGTACTTC.

This clonotype occurred a few times. The chain employs TRBV7-8 and TRBJ2-1; tentatively, D is TRBD1 (7 bases). Trimming pared 0 bases from V and 8 bases from J, leaving 8 bases between. The CDR3 has 13 amino acids. Germline V gene sequence: CDR1 SGHVS, CDR2 FQNEAQ. For the CDR3, the DNA is TGTGCCAGCAGCTTAGCCAGGGGGGATGAGCAGTTCTTC. Its protein is CASSLARGDEQFF.

This clonotype was counted many times. The DNA for the CDR3 is TGTGCCAGTAAAAACAGGGGAGATTCCTACGAGCAGTACTTC. As protein: CASKNRGDSYEQYF. The rearrangement links TRBV19 to TRBJ2-7, with 7 bases aligning to TRBD1. Looked up from germline, CDR1 is LNHDA and CDR2 is SQIVND (reference sequence). With 7 bases clipped from V and 1 base from J, the junction kept 7 bases outside the gene matches. The CDR3 is 14 amino acids. The full variable domain, with the rest looked up from reference TRBV19 and TRBJ2-7, is DGGITQSPKYLFRKEGQNVTLSCEQNLNHDAMYWYRQDPGQGLRLIYYSQIVNDFQKGDIAEGYSVSREKKESFPLTVTSAQKNPTAFYLCASKNRGDSYEQYFGPGTRLTVT.

Only a few counts were recorded for this clonotype. The J gene is TRBJ2-7, the V gene TRBV5-5; no clear D. Trimming pared 3 bases from V and 0 bases from J, leaving 4 bases between. From germline, CDR1 is SGHKS and CDR2 YYEKEE (reference sequence). This CDR3 is 12 amino acids long. CDR3 amino acids: CASSWSSYEQYF. The CDR3 coding sequence is TGTGCCAGCAGCTGGAGCTCCTACGAGCAGTACTTC.

Ten or more counts support this clonotype. This rearrangement joins TRBV6-2 or TRBV6-3 to TRBJ2-5; unclear D gene. Germline V gene sequence: CDR1 MNHEY, CDR2 SVGEGT. This CDR3 is built from 14 residues. Trimming left V 0 bases short and J 8 bases short, with 13 bases between. CDR3 DNA: TGTGCCAGCAGTTACTCGTCCCGCCGCGACACCCAGTACTTC. This sequence encodes CASSYSSRRDTQYF.

This clonotype was seen only a few times. V is TRBV5-1 and J is TRBJ2-7, with D perhaps assigned TRBD1 or TRBD2 (6 bases each). CDR1 and CDR2 (germline): SGHRS, YFSETQ. This CDR3 has 14 residues. Trimming removed 6 bases at V and 5 bases at J, with 18 bases between. The CDR3 reads CASKRGQGRHEQYF. As DNA, the CDR3 is TGCGCCAGCAAAAGGGGTCAGGGGAGGCACGAGCAGTACTTC.

The rearrangement uses TRBV7-9 and TRBJ1-1; D is unclear. The CDR3 length is 14 residues. CDR1 and CDR2 (germline): SEHNR, FQNEAQ (reference sequence). The V and J ends lost 1 base and 1 base respectively, with 7 bases between them. The CDR3 DNA sequence: TGTGCCAGCAGCTTAGGGGTCGGGAACACTGAAGCTTTCTTT. Encoded protein: CASSLGVGNTEAFF.

The J gene is TRBJ2-7, the V gene TRBV20-1; tentatively, D is TRBD2 (6 bases). This CDR3 region has 17 residues. In germline, CDR1 is DFQATT, CDR2 SNEGSKA (reference sequence). The V and J ends lost 1 base and 1 base respectively, with 20 bases between them. The CDR3 DNA reads TGCAGTGCTAGAGGGGGACTGGGCTCAGTGCAGTCCTACGAGCAGTACTTC. Translating it yields CSARGGLGSVQSYEQYF.

V is TRBV28 and J is TRBJ1-4, with 8 bases matching TRBD1. Germline V CDR1 and CDR2: MDHEN, SYDVKM. V trimming: 6 bases; J trimming: 6 bases; junction bases outside the gene matches: 6. The CDR3 is 14 residues long. CDR3 region: CASSPTGGDEKLFF. The CDR3 DNA reads as TGTGCCAGCAGCCCCACAGGGGGGGATGAAAAACTGTTTTTT. The full variable domain, rest sourced from reference TRBV28 and TRBJ1-4, is DVKVTQSSRYLVKRTGEKVFLECVQDMDHENMFWYRQDPGLGLRLIYFSYDVKMKEKGDIPEGYSVSREKKERFSLILESASTNQTSMYLCASSPTGGDEKLFFGSGTQLSVL.

This chain connects TRBV4-1 to TRBJ2-5; D may be TRBD1 (6 bases). CDR1 MGHRA and CDR2 YSYEKL come from the germline V gene. Trimming removed 0 bases from V and 5 bases from J, with 10 bases in between. The CDR3 consists of 14 residues. The CDR3 is CASSQENRAETQYF. Here the CDR3 DNA reads TGCGCCAGCAGCCAAGAGAACAGGGCCGAGACCCAGTACTTC.

This chain links TRBV4-1 with TRBJ2-7, with 9 bases matching TRBD2. The CDR3 contains 15 residues. Per germline, CDR1 MGHRA and CDR2 YSYEKL. With V trimmed by 4 bases and J by 2 bases, 6 bases remained unmatched. Here the CDR3 DNA reads TGCGCCAGCAGCCCAGGGGCTAGCGGGACCTACGAGCAGTACTTC. As protein: CASSPGASGTYEQYF.

Regarding this clonotype: A read error may explain this, as a much larger clone is one base away. This rearrangement joins TRBV7-3 to TRBJ1-1, with a possible D match to TRBD1 (6 bases). This CDR3 contains 15 residues. The V gene's germline CDR1 is SGHTA and CDR2 FQGTGA. CDR3 bases: TGTGCCAGCAACTTAATTAGGACAGAGAACACTGAAGCTTTCTTT. Protein product: CASNLIRTENTEAFF.

The chain uses TRBV2 and TRBJ2-7; D unresolved. Trimming took 6 bases from V and 5 from J, leaving 5 bases between them. Germline V CDR1 and CDR2: SNHLY, FYNNEI. CDR3 length: 10 residues. In nucleotides, the CDR3 is TGTGCCAGCAGATCCGACGAGCAGTACTTC. This gives the protein CASRSDEQYF.